A single sample gave rise to the 26 T cell receptor beta chains below, sequenced in a study of regulatory and conventional T cells in RAG deficiency. Libraries were prepared by immunoSEQ multiplex PCR; TCRdb keeps only in-frame clonotypes and omits some of them. The table includes 5,000 to 6,500 clones, less than 95% detected once. Sequenced input: CD8+ T cells sorted from blood. These receptor sequences come from a human donor with RAG deficiency presenting as severe combined immunodeficiency.

This sequence joins TRBV15 and TRBJ2-7; the D gene is possibly TRBD1 (6 bases). Trimming pared 0 bases from V and 3 bases from J, leaving 9 bases between. CDR3 length: 14 amino acids. In germline, CDR1 is LNHNV, CDR2 YYDKDF (reference sequence). In nucleotides, the CDR3 is TGTGCCACCAGCAGAGATCTGGACAGCTACGAGCAGTACTTC. It codes for CATSRDLDSYEQYF.

The chain links TRBV7-2 to TRBJ2-4, with 10 bases lining up with TRBD2. CDR1 is SGHTA and CDR2 is FQGNSA in the germline V gene. CDR3 length: 16 residues. J was trimmed by 7 bases and V by 7 bases; bases with no gene match: 13. This CDR3 is CASTQGTSGIRNIQYF. DNA of the CDR3: TGTGCCAGCACCCAGGGAACTAGCGGGATTCGGAACATTCAGTACTTC.

In this sample, this clone turned up once. The CDR3 loop reads CASSLYREEGYTF. The CDR3 DNA follows: TGTGCCAGCAGCTTATACAGGGAGGAGGGCTACACCTTC. V usage is TRBV7-8 and J usage is TRBJ1-2, with D possibly being TRBD1 (6 bases). CDR3 length equals 13 residues. The germline V gene has CDR1 SGHVS and CDR2 FQNEAQ. Trimming took off 2 bases at V and 8 bases at J, with 12 bases between the two ends.

The CDR3 spells CASSVASDTQYF. The CDR3 bases are TGTGCCAGCAGCGTGGCTTCAGATACGCAGTATTTT. The chain has TRBV9 and TRBJ2-3; unclear D gene. V gave up 2 bases and J gave up 4 bases, with 5 bases separating them. Germline V gene sequence: CDR1 SGDLS, CDR2 YYNGEE. The CDR3 is 12 residues long.

CDR3 amino acids: CASRPEGGLLNTEAFF. The CDR3 DNA is TGTGCCAGCAGGCCGGAGGGCGGTTTATTGAACACTGAAGCTTTCTTT. This sequence joins TRBV27 and TRBJ1-1; D not resolved. This CDR3 contains 16 residues. The V gene lost 6 bases and the J gene lost 0 bases, with 17 bases spanning the gap. CDR1 and CDR2 (germline): MNHEY, SMNVEV (reference sequence).

V gene TRBV30 combines with J gene TRBJ2-3; the match to TRBD2 covers 8 bases. The CDR3 is 15 residues long. In germline, CDR1 is GTSNPN, CDR2 SVGIG (reference sequence). The J segment lost 0 bases and the V segment lost 2 bases, leaving 4 bases of the junction unmatched. The CDR3 DNA reads as TGTGCCTGGAGTAGGACGGGAGGGAGCACAGATACGCAGTATTTT. Encoded protein: CAWSRTGGSTDTQYF.

The chain recombines TRBV15 with TRBJ2-7; TRBD1 matches 8 bases. The J segment lost 2 bases and the V segment lost 3 bases, leaving 6 bases of the junction unmatched. Germline CDR1 is LNHNV and CDR2 is YYDKDF (reference sequence). This CDR3 spans 15 amino acids. The CDR3, as DNA: TGTGCCACCAGCAGTTGGCGACAGGGGACCTACGAGCAGTACTTC. Its translation is CATSSWRQGTYEQYF.

The V call is TRBV10-3, the J call TRBJ2-5; unclear D gene. The ends were cut back, 0 bases at V and 5 bases at J, with 13 bases in the middle. The germline V gene has CDR1 ENHRY and CDR2 SYGVKD. The CDR3 loop spans 15 amino acids. The CDR3, as DNA: TGTGCCATCAGTGAGTCGAAGTCACTCCGGGAGACCCAGTACTTC. Translation gives CAISESKSLRETQYF.

The chain carries TRBV27 and TRBJ2-7, with 10 bases identical to TRBD1. The length of the CDR3 is 16 residues. The germline CDR1 and CDR2 sequences are MNHEY and SMNVEV (reference sequence). Trimming cost V 0 bases and J 2 bases; bases outside gene matches: 4. The CDR3 DNA reads TGTGCCAGCAGTTTATCGATGGGACAGGGGCCCTACGAGCAGTACTTC. Its translation: CASSLSMGQGPYEQYF.

The chain couples TRBV2 to TRBJ1-5, with 9 bases aligning to TRBD1. Germline V gene sequence: CDR1 SNHLY, CDR2 FYNNEI. The J segment lost 7 bases and the V segment lost 7 bases, leaving 5 bases of the junction unmatched. The CDR3 spans 13 residues. CDR3 sequence (DNA): TGTGCCAGCACCGACAGGGGGGACCAGCCCCAGCATTTT. Translated, it gives CASTDRGDQPQHF.

The rearrangement links TRBV11-1 to TRBJ2-3; D is unclear. This CDR3 is built from 13 residues. V lost 2 bases to trimming and J lost 1 base, with 4 bases between them. Germline V gene sequence: CDR1 SGHAT, CDR2 FQDESV (reference sequence). CDR3 sequence reads: CASSLQGTDTQYF. The CDR3 bases are TGTGCCAGCAGCTTACAGGGCACAGATACGCAGTATTTT.

The V and J genes are TRBV4-3 and TRBJ2-1; no firm D call. This CDR3 is 15 amino acids long. Germline-derived CDR1 and CDR2 are LGHNA and YSLEER. V lost 0 bases and J lost 10, with 16 bases in between. CDR3 amino acids: CASSQDGFIEEEQFF. The CDR3 DNA follows: TGCGCCAGCAGCCAAGACGGGTTTATAGAAGAAGAGCAGTTCTTC.

The J gene is TRBJ2-3, the V gene TRBV12-2; TRBD2, the D gene given by the table, was not confirmed from the DNA. TRBV12-2 constitutes a pseudogene. The CDR3 has 13 residues. The CDR3, as DNA: TGTGCAAGTCGCCCTACTAGCACAGATACGCAGTATTTT. It is translated as CASRPTSTDTQYF.

The chain has TRBV2 and TRBJ1-1; D gene uncertain. Trimming took off 7 bases at V and 0 bases at J, with 9 bases between the two ends. The CDR3 has 13 amino acids. From germline, CDR1 is SNHLY and CDR2 FYNNEI. This chain's CDR3 is CASNQLMNTEAFF. The CDR3 DNA reads TGTGCCAGCAATCAGTTGATGAACACTGAAGCTTTCTTT.

This chain uses TRBV19 with TRBJ2-3; TRBD1 is a possible D gene (5 bases). The CDR3 extends over 15 amino acids. Germline assignment: CDR1 LNHDA and CDR2 SQIVND (reference sequence). V gave up 4 bases and J gave up 2 bases, with 13 bases separating them. CDR3 sequence reads: CASSTAGRDTDTQYF. CDR3 DNA: TGTGCCAGTAGTACCGCTGGCAGGGACACAGATACGCAGTATTTT.

This clone was counted only a few times. CDR3: CASSWGPIYEQYF. In DNA, the CDR3 is TGTGCCAGCAGCTGGGGCCCTATCTACGAGCAGTACTTC. This rearrangement joins TRBV11-2 to TRBJ2-7; tentative D call: TRBD1 (5 bases). The CDR3 runs 13 residues. Trimming cost V 4 bases and J 3 bases, with 10 bases left between them. Germline CDR1 SGHAT, CDR2 FQNNGV.

This clone showed up just a few times. The V gene is TRBV4-1, the J gene TRBJ2-2; D not certain. Per the germline V gene, CDR1 is MGHRA and CDR2 is YSYEKL. CDR3 size: 14 residues. The V end lost 7 bases, the J end lost 2 bases, and 11 bases lay between the germline ends. The CDR3 is CASMPGPNTGELFF. CDR3 nucleotides: TGCGCCAGCATGCCAGGTCCTAACACCGGGGAGCTGTTTTTT.

The V gene is TRBV6-6, the J gene TRBJ1-2; TRBD1 is a possible D gene (5 bases). The CDR3 totals 11 residues. Looked up from germline, CDR1 is MNHNY and CDR2 is SVGAGI (reference sequence). V dropped 10 bases and J dropped 4 bases, with 10 bases sitting between them. This chain's CDR3 is CATQTVYGYTF. DNA of the CDR3: TGTGCCACCCAGACAGTCTATGGCTACACCTTC.

Here the CDR3 DNA reads TGTGCCAGCAGCTCAGGGGGATACTATGGCTACACCTTC. Translation gives CASSSGGYYGYTF. V usage is TRBV9 and J usage is TRBJ1-2; 7 positions match TRBD1. Germline-derived CDR1 and CDR2 are SGDLS and YYNGEE. CDR3 length: 13 amino acids. The V and J ends lost 4 bases and 3 bases, in that order; junction bases with no gene match: 3.

The J gene is TRBJ1-2, the V gene TRBV5-1; D ambiguous. CDR3 size: 14 residues. The V end was cut by 2 bases, the J end by 4 bases, with 12 bases between. Germline-derived CDR1 and CDR2 are SGHRS and YFSETQ. In DNA, the CDR3 is TGCGCCAGCAGCTTCCCCGGAGCGGGCTATGGCTACACCTTC. As protein: CASSFPGAGYGYTF.

The CDR3, as DNA: TGTGCCAGTAGTATAGGGACAGGGGGCAATGAGCAGTTCTTC. Translated, it gives CASSIGTGGNEQFF. V and J are TRBV19 and TRBJ2-1; 10 bases are shared with TRBD1. Per the germline V gene, CDR1 is LNHDA and CDR2 is SQIVND (reference sequence). The V and J ends lost 1 base and 6 bases, in that order; junction bases with no gene match: 0. The length of the CDR3 is 14 residues.

The V call is TRBV7-2, the J call TRBJ2-2; D is unresolved. CDR1 is SGHTA and CDR2 is FQGNSA in the germline V gene. Deletions cut 5 bases from V and 3 bases from J, with 1 base between. This CDR3 has 11 amino acids. CDR3 sequence: CASSDTGELFF. DNA for the CDR3: TGTGCCAGCAGCGACACCGGGGAGCTGTTTTTT.

CDR3 in amino acids: CASSSPDRGIETQYF. Here the CDR3 DNA reads TGTGCCAGCAGCTCTCCGGACAGGGGAATCGAGACCCAGTACTTC. The rearrangement joins TRBV5-4 to TRBJ2-5; 9 bases align to TRBD1. The V gene end was trimmed by 3 bases and the J gene end by 5 bases; junction bases not matched to a gene: 8. Germline V lookup: CDR1 SGHNT, CDR2 YYREEE (reference sequence). The CDR3 is made up of 15 amino acids.

The rearrangement links TRBV4-1 to TRBJ2-6; D assignment may be TRBD1 or TRBD2 (6 bases each). CDR3 size: 18 residues. With 0 bases removed from V and 4 bases from J, the gap between germline ends came to 16 bases. Per the germline V gene, CDR1 is MGHRA and CDR2 is YSYEKL. The CDR3: CASSQDLQGLAGANVLTF. As DNA, the CDR3 is TGCGCCAGCAGCCAAGATCTACAGGGACTCGCCGGGGCCAACGTCCTGACTTTC.

A single count supports this clone. This chain links TRBV2 with TRBJ2-2, with 7 bases fitting TRBD1. The CDR3 has 15 residues. Germline CDR1 and CDR2: SNHLY and FYNNEI. Unmatched junction bases numbered 5, after V lost 5 bases and J lost 2 bases. The CDR3 DNA is TGTGCCAGCAGTCCCGGGACAGTTAACACCGGGGAGCTGTTTTTT. Translated: CASSPGTVNTGELFF.

The chain recombines TRBV11-2 with TRBJ2-7; D call uncertain. This CDR3 contains 13 residues. Germline lookup yields CDR1 SGHAT and CDR2 FQNNGV. V was shortened by 2 bases and J by 7 bases, with 12 bases between the two germline ends. CDR3 nucleotide sequence: TGTGCCAGCAGCTTACGGGTATCGAGGGAGCAGTACTTC. Its translation: CASSLRVSREQYF.